These T cell receptor beta chains were read from a single sample in a study of healthy donors' naive CD4 and CD8 T cells. One entry per CDR3 protein, called by TCRdb with MiXCR from the reads. The top ten hold about 2.1% of the sample, which has approximately 180,000 distinct CDR3 sequences, over 60% seen once. Sequences were obtained from naive CD4+ and CD8+ T cells sorted from blood, pooled from several donors. All receptors derive from a pool of human donors in good health; the sample pools cells from several healthy donors. Each CDR3 is given with its conserved first and last residue. Each record gives: J gene, V gene, CDR3 protein.

TRBJ2-7 TRBV19 CASSPRTGGNEQYF
TRBJ2-7 TRBV6-2/TRBV6-3 CASSYWGLQSSYEQYF
TRBJ2-7 TRBV5-6 CASSPGLAVSYEQYF
TRBJ2-7 TRBV7-4 CASSRPGLAGVRYF
TRBJ2-1 TRBV13 CASSFYGDNEQFF
TRBJ1-3 TRBV18 CASSRAGNTIYF
TRBJ2-1 TRBV6-2/TRBV6-3 CASSYPRLNYNEQFF
TRBJ2-7 TRBV27 CASSPPPGGKGYEQYF
TRBJ2-3 TRBV19 CASSIGTGNTDTQYF
TRBJ1-6 TRBV19 CASSMYRGGDSPLHF
TRBJ2-3 TRBV29-1 CSGGSRDTDTQYF
TRBJ1-1 TRBV30 CAWLFKDTEAFF
TRBJ1-5 TRBV6-2/TRBV6-3 CASTPRGYNQPQHF
TRBJ1-2 TRBV27 CASRPPGQGARGYTF
TRBJ1-1 TRBV29-1 CSARGRGTEAFF
TRBJ1-2 TRBV5-4 CASSGQGPGYTF
TRBJ2-7 TRBV29-1 CSVLGVTYEQYF
TRBJ2-1 TRBV29-1 CSVVLGHLYNEQFF
TRBJ2-1 TRBV19 CASSNYGLAGASNSYNEQFF
TRBJ1-2 TRBV29-1 CSVPSPDGVRNYGYTF
TRBJ2-2 TRBV19 CASSDRDREAGELFF
TRBJ2-1 TRBV12-3/TRBV12-4 CASSPGMGGGRAYNEQFF
TRBJ1-1 TRBV29-1 CSVGQTGEAFF
TRBJ2-1 TRBV27 CASSLPQTLGSYNEQFF
TRBJ1-6 TRBV6-5 CASKLTGANSPLHF
TRBJ1-1 TRBV6-6 CAATPGQGAITEAFF
TRBJ2-2 TRBV29-1 CSVETGRTGELFF
TRBJ2-1 TRBV19 CASSVTSDSYNEQFF
TRBJ2-5 TRBV13 CASSWRGQETQYF
TRBJ2-3 TRBV29-1 CSVPRDASLDTQYF
TRBJ2-2 TRBV5-4 CASSLNSGTTGELFF
TRBJ2-7 TRBV18 CASSTNRDRIAEQYF
TRBJ2-5 TRBV6-5 CASSYTGTSGDQYF
TRBJ1-2 TRBV29-1 CLVGSDYGYTF
TRBJ2-5 TRBV6-6 CASRTLAGGSETQYF
TRBJ2-1 TRBV6-5 CASSYDRGGYNEQFF
TRBJ1-1 TRBV12-3/TRBV12-4 CATGIEAFF
TRBJ2-3 TRBV27 CASSFRRKAGHTDTQYF
TRBJ2-1 TRBV5-1 CASVPTSGSLENEQFF
TRBJ2-7 TRBV12-3/TRBV12-4 CASSFPQGGSYEQYF
TRBJ1-1 TRBV5-1 CASSLARGDTEAFF
TRBJ2-7 TRBV29-1 CSVEIVGEAYF
TRBJ2-4 TRBV6-5 CASSRLGVNIQYF
TRBJ2-7 TRBV29-1 CSVERDNSYEQYF
TRBJ1-2 TRBV27 CASSPFGTYGYTF
TRBJ2-1 TRBV19 CASSIQGSEQFF
TRBJ1-6 TRBV20-1 CSAVQGAGSPLHF
TRBJ1-3 TRBV4-1 CASSLDSSGNTIYF
TRBJ1-1 TRBV29-1 CSVDSPRAFF
TRBJ2-3 TRBV6-5 CASAPGMREVGTDTQYF
TRBJ1-4 TRBV29-1 CSVEVTETTNEKLFF
TRBJ1-2 TRBV13 CASSPSPDHYGYTF
TRBJ2-1 TRBV11-2 CASSLLLEQFF
TRBJ1-2 TRBV6-5 CASSYSQGNFGYTF